The clone carrying this T cell receptor (beta chain) came up a few times. Since the CDR3 does not end with the conserved phenylalanine or tryptophan, this likely comes from a read error. Trimming at V came to 6 bases and at J to 7 bases, leaving 12 bases not matched to a gene. The CDR3 runs 14 residues. Germline CDR1 reads SQVTM; CDR2 reads ANQGSEA. Next came a second PCR, run for 7 to 11 cycles, which used a sample-barcoded 5' primer along with a J-beta primer mix. With 12 random nucleotides, a template-switch adaptor tagged each individual cDNA molecule. MiXCR, run by TCRdb on the 5' RACE reads, gives a single entry per CDR3 protein. The profile shows some 760,000 distinct CDR3 sequences, 25% of them singletons. The sample comes from a study of blood T cells in healthy people across ages. The sample was also reused in another study, on T cells of mothers and their children. This second study says: At around 1.5 ug per 15 ul, all of the extracted RNA went into cDNA synthesis. Thymic selection molds TCR recombination products alike in related and unrelated pairs. Microchimeric T cell clones that persisted were not detected.

The chain joins TRBV29-1 to TRBJ2-1, with 7 positions matching TRBD2. The sample comprised blood. The TCR was taken from a boy aged 10-17 years in good health. The CDR3 DNA follows: TGCAGCGTCGCCAGGGAGGGAGACTTAAATGAGCAGTTCCTC. Its protein product is CSVAREGDLNEQFL.